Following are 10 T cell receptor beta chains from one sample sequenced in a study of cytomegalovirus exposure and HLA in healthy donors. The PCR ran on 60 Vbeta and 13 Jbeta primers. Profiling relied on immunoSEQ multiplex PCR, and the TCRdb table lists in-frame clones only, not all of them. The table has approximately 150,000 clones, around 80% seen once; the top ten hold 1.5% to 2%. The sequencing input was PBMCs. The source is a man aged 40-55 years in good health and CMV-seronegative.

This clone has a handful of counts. The CDR3 is CASSLGTSGQQYF. CDR3 nucleotides: TGCGCCAGCAGCCTCGGGACTAGCGGCCAGCAGTACTTC. The rearrangement links TRBV4-1 to TRBJ2-7; 11 nucleotides line up with TRBD2. CDR1 is MGHRA, CDR2 YSYEKL, per germline. The CDR3 extends over 13 amino acids. Trimming at V came to 4 bases and at J to 8 bases, leaving 4 bases not matched to a gene.

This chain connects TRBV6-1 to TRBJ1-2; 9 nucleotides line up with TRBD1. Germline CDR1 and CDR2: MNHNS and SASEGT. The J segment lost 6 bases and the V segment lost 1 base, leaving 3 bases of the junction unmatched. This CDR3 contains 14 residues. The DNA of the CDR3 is TGTGCCAGCAGTGAAGGAACAGGGGGCAATGGCTACACCTTC. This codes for CASSEGTGGNGYTF.

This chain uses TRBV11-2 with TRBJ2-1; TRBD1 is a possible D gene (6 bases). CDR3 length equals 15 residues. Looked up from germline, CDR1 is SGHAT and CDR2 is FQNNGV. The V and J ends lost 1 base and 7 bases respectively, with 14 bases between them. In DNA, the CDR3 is TGTGCCAGCAGCTTAGTGGGAACAGGGATGAATGAGCAGTTCTTC. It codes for CASSLVGTGMNEQFF. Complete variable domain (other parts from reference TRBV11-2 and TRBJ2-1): EAGVAQSPRYKIIEKRQSVAFWCNPISGHATLYWYQQILGQGPKLLIQFQNNGVVDDSQLPKDRFSAERLKGVDSTLKIQPAKLEDSAVYLCASSLVGTGMNEQFFGPGTRLTVL.

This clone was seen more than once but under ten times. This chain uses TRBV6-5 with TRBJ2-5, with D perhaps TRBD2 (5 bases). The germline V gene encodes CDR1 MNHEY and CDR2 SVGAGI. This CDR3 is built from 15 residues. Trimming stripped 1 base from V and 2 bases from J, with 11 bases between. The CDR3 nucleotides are TGTGCCAGCAGTTACTGGGATAAGCGGCAAGAGACCCAGTACTTC. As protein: CASSYWDKRQETQYF.

The CDR3 region has the DNA TGCGCCAGCAGCCCAGGCAGACTAGCGGGGGGCAGGGATGAGCAGTTCTTC. It encodes CASSPGRLAGGRDEQFF. The chain carries TRBV5-1 and TRBJ2-1; 13 bases line up with TRBD2. Unmatched junction bases numbered 12, after V lost 4 bases and J lost 8 bases. The CDR3 consists of 17 residues. Per the germline V gene, CDR1 is SGHRS and CDR2 is YFSETQ. The full variable domain, in which reference TRBV5-1 and TRBJ2-1 provide the parts outside the CDR3, is KAGVTQTPRYLIKTRGQQVTLSCSPISGHRSVSWYQQTPGQGLQFLFEYFSETQRNKGNFPGRFSGRQFSNSRSEMNVSTLELGDSALYLCASSPGRLAGGRDEQFFGPGTRLTVL.

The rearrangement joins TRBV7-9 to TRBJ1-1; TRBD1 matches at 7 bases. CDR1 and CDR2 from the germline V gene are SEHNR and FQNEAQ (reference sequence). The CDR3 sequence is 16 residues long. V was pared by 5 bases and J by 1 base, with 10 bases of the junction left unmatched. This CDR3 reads CASSLGTAGTNTEAFF. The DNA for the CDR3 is TGTGCCAGCAGCCTCGGGACAGCGGGCACGAACACTGAAGCTTTCTTT.

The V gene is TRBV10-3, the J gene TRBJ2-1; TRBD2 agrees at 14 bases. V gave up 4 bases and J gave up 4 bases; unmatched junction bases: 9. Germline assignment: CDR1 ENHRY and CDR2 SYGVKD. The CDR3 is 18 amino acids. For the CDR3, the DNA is TGTGCCATCAGTGGACCTGGACTAGCGGGGGGTTTATACAATGAGCAGTTCTTC. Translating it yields CAISGPGLAGGLYNEQFF.

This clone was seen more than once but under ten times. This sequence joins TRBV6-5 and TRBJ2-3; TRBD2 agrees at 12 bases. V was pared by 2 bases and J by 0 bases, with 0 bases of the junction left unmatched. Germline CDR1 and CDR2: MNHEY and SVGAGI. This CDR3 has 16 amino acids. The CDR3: CASSYGTSGSTDTQYF. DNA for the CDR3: TGTGCCAGCAGTTACGGGACTAGCGGGAGCACAGATACGCAGTATTTT.

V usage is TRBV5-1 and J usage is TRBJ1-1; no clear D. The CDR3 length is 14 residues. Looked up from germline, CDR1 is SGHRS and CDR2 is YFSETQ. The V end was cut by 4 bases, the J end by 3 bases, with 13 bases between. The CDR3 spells CASSHSGGYTEAFF. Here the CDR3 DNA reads TGCGCCAGCAGCCACAGCGGAGGGTACACTGAAGCTTTCTTT.

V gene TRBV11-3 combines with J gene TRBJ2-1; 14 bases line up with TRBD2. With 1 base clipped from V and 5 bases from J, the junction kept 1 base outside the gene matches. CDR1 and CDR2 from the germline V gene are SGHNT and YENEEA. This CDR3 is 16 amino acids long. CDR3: CASSLGTSGRNNEQFF. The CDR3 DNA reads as TGTGCCAGCAGCTTAGGGACTAGCGGGAGGAACAATGAGCAGTTCTTC.